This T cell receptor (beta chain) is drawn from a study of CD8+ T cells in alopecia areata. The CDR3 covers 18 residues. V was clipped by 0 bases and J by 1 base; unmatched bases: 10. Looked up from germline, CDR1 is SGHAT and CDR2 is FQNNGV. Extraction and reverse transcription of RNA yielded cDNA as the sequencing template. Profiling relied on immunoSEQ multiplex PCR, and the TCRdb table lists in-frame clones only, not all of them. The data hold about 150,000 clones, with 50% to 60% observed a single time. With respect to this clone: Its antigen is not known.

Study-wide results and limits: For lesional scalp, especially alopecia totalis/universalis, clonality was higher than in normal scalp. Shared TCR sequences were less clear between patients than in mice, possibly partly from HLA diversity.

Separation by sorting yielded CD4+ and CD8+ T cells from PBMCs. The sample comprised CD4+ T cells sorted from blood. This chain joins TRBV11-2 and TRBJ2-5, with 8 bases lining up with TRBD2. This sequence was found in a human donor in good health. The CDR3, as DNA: TGTGCCAGCAGCTTAGAAGCTGGGGGTAGCGGGGCCCAAGAGACCCAGTACTTC. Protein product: CASSLEAGGSGAQETQYF.